Sequencing of this TCR beta chain was carried out in a study of blood T cell repertoires in COVID-19 (dated by TCRdb to about 2020). A note on the overall study: Samples from collaborators originated in the United States, Italy and Spain and spanned both the acute and convalescent phases of COVID-19. The prospective study material was composed of cDNA or gDNA derived from T cells, B-cell-depleted T cells, or PBMCs. Deeply sampled blood TCRbeta repertoires from subjects exposed to, actively infected with, or recovered from COVID-19 were included in the dataset. The repertoires were made available in a free public database intended to serve as a resource for research on the immune response to SARS-CoV-2. The samples were drawn from two sources: the first 160 participants of the ongoing ImmuneRACE study, and fewer than 1,500 subjects contributed by 6 global collaborators. A de-identified subject ID, COVID-19 status, age in years and sex were almost always included in the sample metadata. Where available, HLA class I and class II types were obtained from metadata supplied by the sample provider rather than from assay-based typing.

TCRbeta CDR3 regions were amplified from genomic DNA using the immunoSEQ Assay, a bias-controlled multiplex PCR. The paper's processing steps were these. Nucleated cell counts per sample were estimated from amplification of reference gene primers within the assay. To quantify the absolute abundance of each unique TCRbeta CDR3 rearrangement, sequence reads were collapsed and filtered. For each sample, productive Simpson clonality was calculated as the square root of Simpson's diversity index over productive rearrangements. The source is immuneACCESS, and TCRdb retained only in-frame sequences with V and J called. Part of the clones is not carried over; for the studies checked, unresolved V genes explain less than half of this, and the remainder is unexplained. V and J calls and clone size are copied from that table; D and trimming were computed from the DNA. The sample table holds roughly 200,000 clones, of which 75% to 90% were seen once. The top ten clones comprise less than 1.5% of the sample.

General study outcomes and caveats: The amount of clinical and demographic metadata varied by source and participant and was provided uncurated.

Points on this clone: The clone's antigen remains unknown. No per-base quality is available; no much larger clone lies one base away.

For this chain, trimming is 7 bases at the V end and 4 bases at the J end, and the number of junction bases without a gene match is 11. Inclusive of the bounding cysteine and phenylalanine, the CDR3 is 16 residues long. Only the CDR3 portion is preserved as DNA: 48 bases, with reading frame beginning at the first base. From the germline V gene (reference sequence), CDR1 is LNHDA and CDR2 is SQIVND. Enrolling through a virtual design, the prospective study's participants ranged in age from roughly 18 to 95 years and lived across roughly 24 United States geographic areas. In the prospective study, cohorts were assigned on the basis of participant-reported clinical history obtained from a screening survey and a study questionnaire. Recovered participants in ImmuneRACE Cohort 3 were defined by two consecutive negative NP/OP PCR tests, clearance by a healthcare professional, or resolution of symptoms. Mobile phlebotomists in the prospective study collected whole blood, serum and a nasopharyngeal or oropharyngeal swab from every participant. Over an approximately 2-month period, participants in the prospective study had the option of providing additional blood draws and questionnaires. Prospective study blood samples were shipped either frozen or at room temperature before DNA extraction.

The chain was built from TRBV19 and TRBJ1-3; 9 of the junction bases match TRBD1. The TCR was taken from a man aged 25-40 years who had recovered from COVID-19. The sequenced sample consisted of PBMCs or T cells enriched from blood (not recorded which). The CDR3 in this case is CASTPRDRVIGNTIYF. The nucleotides are TGTGCCAGTACTCCCCGGGACAGGGTAATCGGAAACACCATATATTTT.